Below, 27 T cell receptor beta chains from the same sample are listed, as sequenced in a study of blood T cell repertoires in COVID-19. Libraries were prepared by immunoSEQ multiplex PCR; TCRdb keeps only in-frame clonotypes and omits some of them. Of approximately 220,000 clones listed, roughly 85% are singletons. Sequencing used PBMCs or T cells enriched from blood (not recorded which). The receptors originated from a woman aged 45-59 years who had been exposed to COVID-19.

This clone was counted a few times. The V and J genes are TRBV5-1 and TRBJ1-2, with D hard to call. Trimming took 4 bases from V and 4 from J, leaving 11 bases between them. CDR3 length: 13 residues. Germline V gene data show CDR1 as SGHRS and CDR2 as YFSETQ. The CDR3 region has the DNA TGCGCCAGCAGCCCGGGTTTAGGCTATGGCTACACCTTC. Residues: CASSPGLGYGYTF.

Only a few counts were recorded for this clone. This chain joins TRBV11-3 and TRBJ1-2; 7 bases line up with TRBD1. This CDR3 is built from 16 residues. The V gene's germline CDR1 is SGHNT and CDR2 YENEEA. The V and J ends lost 3 bases and 0 bases, in that order; junction bases with no gene match: 7. The CDR3 protein is CASSFGQDEANYGYTF. In DNA form, the CDR3 reads TGTGCCAGCAGCTTTGGACAGGACGAAGCTAACTATGGCTACACCTTC.

V and J are TRBV29-1 and TRBJ2-7, with D unresolved. Trimming stripped 6 bases from V and 5 bases from J, with 11 bases between. Per the germline V gene, CDR1 is SQVTM and CDR2 is ANQGSEA. CDR3 size: 11 residues. Here the CDR3 reads CSVLILDEQYF. CDR3 DNA sequence: TGCAGCGTCCTAATCCTGGACGAGCAGTACTTC.

The chain combines TRBV4-2 with TRBJ1-1, with 8 bases fitting TRBD1. The CDR3 consists of 14 residues. V was clipped by 3 bases and J by 5 bases; unmatched bases: 5. Looked up from germline, CDR1 is LGHNA and CDR2 is YNFKEQ. The CDR3 sequence is CASSQWTGRTEAFF. CDR3 nucleotide sequence: TGTGCCAGCAGCCAGTGGACAGGGAGGACTGAAGCTTTCTTT.

Only a few counts were recorded for this clone. Written as DNA, the CDR3 is TGCGCCAGCAGCCCACGGGGGAGCTATGGCTACACCTTC. As protein: CASSPRGSYGYTF. This chain links TRBV5-1 with TRBJ1-2; TRBD1 is a possible D gene (5 bases). CDR1 and CDR2 from the germline V gene are SGHRS and YFSETQ. The V and J ends lost 4 bases and 4 bases respectively, with 11 bases between them. This CDR3 has 13 amino acids.

Written as DNA, the CDR3 is TGTGCCAGCAAGGGAGTTGGGGAGACCCAGTACTTC. This translates into CASKGVGETQYF. The J gene is TRBJ2-5, the V gene TRBV6-5; maybe TRBD2 (5 bases). Germline V lookup: CDR1 MNHEY, CDR2 SVGAGI. The V end was cut by 7 bases, the J end by 5 bases, with 11 bases between. The CDR3 consists of 12 residues.

The CDR3 DNA is TGTGCCACCAGCAGAGGACCACAGGGGACGGCTTTCTTT. Residues: CATSRGPQGTAFF. The rearrangement joins TRBV15 to TRBJ1-1; TRBD1 agrees at 7 bases. V shed 1 base and J 11 bases; nucleotides not matched to a gene: 7. This CDR3 has 13 amino acids. Looked up from germline, CDR1 is LNHNV and CDR2 is YYDKDF (reference sequence).

The genes are TRBV6-2 or TRBV6-3 and TRBJ2-3; TRBD2 matches 11 bases. The CDR3 loop spans 15 amino acids. Trimming took 4 bases from V and 4 from J; bases not matched to a gene: 4. Germline loops: CDR1 MNHEY, CDR2 SVGEGT. As DNA, the CDR3 is TGTGCCAGCAGTTGGGGTAGCGGGGGGGCAGATACGCAGTATTTT. The encoded protein is CASSWGSGGADTQYF.

Regarding this clone: A read error may produce the germline difference seen at one junction end. The chain links TRBV5-6 to TRBJ1-6, with 8 positions matching TRBD1. This CDR3 has 15 residues. The germline V gene has CDR1 SGHDT and CDR2 YYEEEE. For the CDR3, the DNA is TGTGCCAGCAGCAGAGGGACAGGCTATAGTTCACCCCTCCACTTT. The encoded protein is CASSRGTGYSSPLHF. The full variable domain, with the rest looked up from reference TRBV5-6 and TRBJ1-6, is DAGVTQSPTHLIKTRGQQVTLRCSPKSGHDTVSWYQQALGQGPQFIFQYYEEEERQRGNFPDRFSGHQFPNYSSELNVNALLLGDSALYLCASSRGTGYSSPLHFGNGTRLTVT.

This clone was counted only a few times. This chain connects TRBV18 to TRBJ2-5; perhaps TRBD2 as D (6 bases). The CDR3 is 12 residues long. Germline V gives CDR1 KGHSH, CDR2 LQKENI. With 3 bases removed from V and 5 bases from J, the gap between germline ends came to 7 bases. The CDR3 DNA reads as TGTGCCAGCTCACCCGCGGGGGAGACCCAGTACTTC. Translating it yields CASSPAGETQYF.

V is TRBV5-1 and J is TRBJ1-4; D gene unclear. Per the germline V gene, CDR1 is SGHRS and CDR2 is YFSETQ. CDR3 length: 14 amino acids. Trimming removed 1 base at V and 8 bases at J, with 12 bases between. CDR3 nucleotide sequence: TGCGCCAGCAGCTTGCGGCCAGTTAGCGAAAAACTGTTTTTT. Its protein is CASSLRPVSEKLFF.

This rearrangement joins TRBV9 to TRBJ1-2, with 7 bases identical to TRBD1. This CDR3 contains 14 residues. Germline V lookup: CDR1 SGDLS, CDR2 YYNGEE. Germline trimming cut 4 bases from V and 5 bases from J; bases unmatched to any gene: 8. The CDR3 reads CASSSRQGQYGYTF. For the CDR3, the DNA is TGTGCCAGCAGCTCCCGACAGGGTCAATATGGCTACACCTTC. The full variable domain, its missing parts supplied by reference TRBV9 and TRBJ1-2, is DSGVTQTPKHLITATGQRVTLRCSPRSGDLSVYWYQQSLDQGLQFLIQYYNGEERAKGNILERFSAQQFPDLHSELNLSSLELGDSALYFCASSSRQGQYGYTFGSGTRLTVV.

The rearrangement uses TRBV7-3 and TRBJ2-2, with D possibly TRBD1 on 6 matching bases. The CDR3 is 17 residues long. The germline V gene has CDR1 SGHTA and CDR2 FQGTGA. The V and J ends lost 5 bases and 0 bases respectively, with 16 bases between them. The CDR3 nucleotides are TGTGCCAGCAGCCTCCGGCGGACAGCCCCGAACACCGGGGAGCTGTTTTTT. Protein: CASSLRRTAPNTGELFF.

Only a few counts were recorded for this clone. The chain uses TRBV7-2 and TRBJ2-7, with 9 positions matching TRBD2. Germline V lookup: CDR1 SGHTA, CDR2 FQGNSA. The V and J ends lost 3 bases and 0 bases, in that order; junction bases with no gene match: 3. The CDR3 is made up of 15 amino acids. The CDR3 DNA reads TGTGCCAGCAGCTTCAGCGGGGGGTCCTCCTACGAGCAGTACTTC. Translating gives CASSFSGGSSYEQYF.

The CDR3 reads CASSTRGLAGLYNEQFF. The DNA of the CDR3 is TGTGCCAGTAGTACCCGAGGACTAGCGGGGTTATACAATGAGCAGTTCTTC. The chain uses TRBV19 and TRBJ2-1; 12 bases align to TRBD2. CDR1 LNHDA and CDR2 SQIVND come from the germline V gene (reference sequence). The CDR3 covers 17 residues. J gave up 4 bases and V 4 bases, and 8 bases lay outside the gene matches.

This sequence joins TRBV14 and TRBJ2-3; 8 positions agree with TRBD1. This CDR3 region has 16 residues. Germline V gene sequence: CDR1 SGHDN, CDR2 FVKESK. With 4 bases clipped from V and 8 bases from J, the junction kept 14 bases outside the gene matches. CDR3: CASSPQGQALGGTQYF. The CDR3 DNA is TGTGCCAGCAGCCCACAGGGACAGGCCCTGGGCGGTACGCAGTATTTT.

The chain carries TRBV19 and TRBJ1-1; D ambiguous. V lost 4 bases to trimming and J lost 7 bases, with 10 bases between them. This CDR3 has 12 amino acids. The germline V gene has CDR1 LNHDA and CDR2 SQIVND (reference sequence). The CDR3 nucleotides read TGTGCCAGTAGTACCATGTACAGTGAAGCTTTCTTT. This codes for CASSTMYSEAFF.

The chain combines TRBV10-1 with TRBJ1-2; TRBD1 aligns across 8 bases. The CDR3 consists of 12 residues. Germline V gene lookup returns CDR1 WNHNN and CDR2 SYGVQD (reference sequence). The ends lost 10 bases at V and 6 bases at J; junction bases unmatched: 7. The DNA of the CDR3 is TGCGCCACCGTTCGACAGGGGAATGGCTACACCTTC. This gives the protein CATVRQGNGYTF.

This chain connects TRBV6-1 to TRBJ1-2, with D maybe TRBD1 (5 bases). The germline V and J ends were trimmed by 3 bases and 8 bases, with 19 bases remaining between them. This CDR3 region has 15 residues. Per germline, CDR1 MNHNS and CDR2 SASEGT. CDR3 amino acids: CASSEGLYLASGYTF. The DNA for the CDR3 is TGTGCCAGCAGTGAGGGACTATACTTGGCGTCGGGCTACACCTTC.

This chain uses TRBV11-1 with TRBJ1-6; 8 bases match TRBD1. Germline values: CDR1 SGHAT, CDR2 FQDESV (reference sequence). CDR3 length: 15 residues. The V and J ends lost 5 bases and 7 bases, in that order; junction bases with no gene match: 7. This chain's CDR3 is CASSRNGQGNSPLHF. The CDR3 coding sequence is TGTGCCAGCAGCCGCAACGGACAGGGAAATTCACCCCTCCACTTT.

V gene TRBV9 combines with J gene TRBJ2-1, with TRBD2 identical over 9 bases. V shed 7 bases and J 4 bases; nucleotides not matched to a gene: 3. CDR1 SGDLS and CDR2 YYNGEE come from the germline V gene. CDR3 length: 13 residues. The CDR3 nucleotides are TGTGCCAGCTCTAGCGGGGATTACAATGAGCAGTTCTTC. Translated, it gives CASSSGDYNEQFF.

The chain combines TRBV2 with TRBJ2-1, with TRBD2 identical over 7 bases. V gave up 8 bases and J gave up 4 bases; unmatched junction bases: 8. From germline, CDR1 is SNHLY and CDR2 FYNNEI. The CDR3 has 14 amino acids. The CDR3 here is CASLERGNYNEQFF. CDR3 coding DNA: TGTGCCAGCTTAGAGCGGGGCAATTACAATGAGCAGTTCTTC.

This clone was seen only once. The chain couples TRBV10-2 to TRBJ2-3; D unclear. Trimming pared 3 bases from V and 6 bases from J, leaving 10 bases between. The CDR3 is 13 amino acids. The germline gives CDR1 WSHSY, CDR2 SAAADI. The CDR3 DNA is TGCGCCAGCAGTGAAGCCCCCTCGGATACGCAGTATTTT. This gives the protein CASSEAPSDTQYF.

The chain uses TRBV19 and TRBJ1-1; TRBD1 aligns across 7 bases. The CDR3 runs to 17 residues. From germline, CDR1 is LNHDA and CDR2 SQIVND (reference sequence). Germline trimming cut 4 bases from V and 0 bases from J; bases unmatched to any gene: 11. As DNA, the CDR3 is TGTGCCAGTAGTACCCCCCCGGGACAGCATATGAACACTGAAGCTTTCTTT. This encodes CASSTPPGQHMNTEAFF. Drawing the rest from reference TRBV19 and TRBJ1-1, the complete variable domain is DGGITQSPKYLFRKEGQNVTLSCEQNLNHDAMYWYRQDPGQGLRLIYYSQIVNDFQKGDIAEGYSVSREKKESFPLTVTSAQKNPTAFYLCASSTPPGQHMNTEAFFGQGTRLTVV.

The chain employs TRBV16 and TRBJ1-2; D is ambiguous. Germline V lookup: CDR1 KGHSY, CDR2 FQNENV. V was clipped by 2 bases and J by 5 bases, with 15 bases between them. The CDR3 sequence is 15 residues long. The CDR3 coding sequence is TGTGCCAGCAGCCAAGGTCCGGGAATGGGGTATGGCTACACCTTC. Its protein product is CASSQGPGMGYGYTF.

The chain combines TRBV13 with TRBJ1-1; D not certain. CDR3 length: 13 amino acids. Germline CDR1 PRHDT, CDR2 FYEKMQ (reference sequence). Deletions cut 0 bases from V and 10 bases from J, with 12 bases between. The CDR3 sequence is CASSLGPAAVAFF. The CDR3 bases are TGTGCCAGCAGCTTAGGTCCGGCTGCGGTAGCTTTCTTT. Full variable domain (rest looked up from reference TRBV13 and TRBJ1-1): AAGVIQSPRHLIKEKRETATLKCYPIPRHDTVYWYQQGPGQDPQFLISFYEKMQSDKGSIPDRFSAQQFSDYHSELNMSSLELGDSALYFCASSLGPAAVAFFGQGTRLTVV.

A few counts support this clone. The chain links TRBV7-9 to TRBJ2-7; tentative D call: TRBD1 (6 bases). V lost 0 bases and J 0 bases, leaving 12 bases between the germline ends. The germline CDR1 and CDR2 sequences are SEHNR and FQNEAQ (reference sequence). This CDR3 region has 16 residues. DNA of the CDR3: TGTGCCAGCAGCTTAGCGGTTGGGGGCAGCTCCTACGAGCAGTACTTC. Amino acid sequence: CASSLAVGGSSYEQYF.